These 2 T cell receptor beta chains were all obtained from the same sample, sequenced in a study of PD-1 blockade in classical Hodgkin lymphoma. Time point defined: newly diagnosed, previously untreated cHL patient sample. CD4+ T cells were purified from thawed PBMCs by magnetic negative selection. Generated by immunoSEQ multiplex PCR, the TCRdb table keeps only in-frame clones and is missing some. The sample holds 20,000 to 25,000 clones, 85% to 95% seen once. Sequenced material: CD4+ T cells from blood. These receptors were obtained from a human donor with classical Hodgkin lymphoma.

The chain has TRBV2 and TRBJ2-2; no reliable D call. This CDR3 has 14 amino acids. Trimming removed 7 bases from V and 2 bases from J, with 11 bases in between. Germline CDR1 SNHLY, CDR2 FYNNEI. Written as DNA, the CDR3 is TGTGCCAGCATCCGGACGGAAAACACCGGGGAGCTGTTTTTT. It is translated as CASIRTENTGELFF. The variable domain in full, with the rest retrieved from reference TRBV2 and TRBJ2-2, is EPEVTQTPSHQVTQMGQEVILRCVPISNHLYFYWYRQILGQKVEFLVSFYNNEISEKSEIFDDQFSVERPDGSNFTLKIRSTKLEDSAMYFCASIRTENTGELFFGEGSRLTVL.

This clone is a singleton in its sample. The rearrangement uses TRBV5-1 and TRBJ2-2; TRBD2 agrees at 7 bases. CDR1 is SGHRS, CDR2 YFSETQ, per germline. The CDR3 spans 15 residues. The ends lost 1 base at V and 1 base at J; junction bases unmatched: 1. The CDR3 DNA follows: TGCGCCAGCAGCTTGTCTAGCGGGAACACCGGGGAGCTGTTTTTT. Its protein product is CASSLSSGNTGELFF. Complete variable domain (other parts from reference TRBV5-1 and TRBJ2-2): KAGVTQTPRYLIKTRGQQVTLSCSPISGHRSVSWYQQTPGQGLQFLFEYFSETQRNKGNFPGRFSGRQFSNSRSEMNVSTLELGDSALYLCASSLSSGNTGELFFGEGSRLTVL.